The present T cell receptor beta chain was sequenced within a study (dated 2022 in TCRdb). Overall study outcomes, separate from this receptor: Further investigation, including longitudinal sampling and assessment of a control group, is stated by the authors to be required.

Trimmed from V: 5 bases; trimmed from J: 9 bases; junction bases lacking a gene match: 8. CDR3 length: 14 amino acids, cysteine to phenylalanine. Here the CDR3 DNA is all that survives: 42 bases in frame from base 1. Taken from the germline V gene (reference sequence), the CDR1 and CDR2 loops are SGHNT and YYREEE. PBMCs were separated from peripheral blood, and TCR beta sequencing was performed on genomic DNA obtained from unsorted PBMCs. Concerning this clone itself: Its antigen target is currently unknown. Nothing much larger sits one base from this clone, and base qualities are not available.

Survey-level sequencing on the immunoSEQ platform was used to profile the TCR beta chain repertoires. Regarding the original processing steps: Repertoire diversity was measured with the inverse Simpson index, and CDR3 amino acid length spectratypes and V-J pairing frequencies were compared. To annotate clonotypes specific to SARS-CoV-2, CMV, influenza A and EBV, TCR beta CDR3 sequences were compared against VDJdb. TCRdb retrieved this table from immuneACCESS and kept in-frame rearrangements only. Not all clones are present; in checked studies, unresolved V genes account for under half, and no reason is known for the remainder. D and trimming come from the DNA, and the V and J calls and clone size come from that table. A total of approximately 70,000 clones appear in this sample, roughly 95% of them only once. Of the sample, around 4.5% is held by the ten largest clones.

Material for sequencing was PBMCs. Recombination linked TRBV5-4 to TRBJ2-1; a stretch of 10 junction bases matches TRBD2. The receptor comes from a man in his forties with rheumatoid arthritis. The bases read TGTGCCAGCAGTCCACAGCGGGGGGGTATTGAGCAGTTCTTC. Translated, it gives CASSPQRGGIEQFF.